This T cell receptor (beta chain) was sequenced for a study of blood T cell repertoires in COVID-19. V lost 3 bases to trimming and J lost 9 bases; unmatched junction nucleotides: 11. Germline-derived CDR1 and CDR2 are GTSNPN and SVGIG (reference sequence). The length of the CDR3 is 15 residues. Method: immunoSEQ multiplex PCR; TCRdb's copy keeps in-frame clones and lacks some. The repertoire has 500,000 or so clones, approximately 90% of them found once; the top ten carry about 0.65%. Sequences were obtained from PBMCs or T cells enriched from blood (not recorded which). V is TRBV30 and J is TRBJ2-2; TRBD1 agrees at 9 bases. This TCR derives from a woman between 18 and 29 years old who had recovered from COVID-19. The CDR3 loop reads CAWSPGTGISRELFF. In DNA, the CDR3 is TGTGCCTGGAGCCCCGGGACAGGGATTAGCCGGGAGCTGTTTTTT.